The rows below give T cell receptor beta chains drawn from one sample of a study of PD-1 blockade in classical Hodgkin lymphoma. Measured with immunoSEQ multiplex PCR; TCRdb has only the in-frame clones, and not every one. The sample holds about 90,000 clones; 90% are singletons and the top ten take 2.5% to 3.5%. This specimen consisted of peripheral blood mononuclear cells (PBMCs), obtained before the fourth cycle of nivolumab. The receptor set was obtained from a human donor with classical Hodgkin lymphoma. Both conserved end residues are part of each CDR3. A D gene is named only where the DNA matches it firmly. Expanded clones get a size class; other rows say once, few or many, or leave the size out.

j_call v_call d_call clone_size cdr3_nt cdr3_aa
TRBJ1-1 TRBV6-5 . . TGTGCCAGCAGCCCCGGGAGGGTATCTCTTACTGAAGCTTTCTTT CASSPGRVSLTEAFF
TRBJ1-2 TRBV30 . . TGTGCCTGGAGTTCCGCGCAGGGTATATTCTATGGCTACACCTTC CAWSSAQGIFYGYTF
TRBJ1-5 TRBV4-2 . . TGTGCCAGCAGCCAACTAGGGGGTCAGCCCCAGCATTTT CASSQLGGQPQHF
TRBJ2-7 TRBV6-5 . . TGTGCCAGCGGATACAGGGCCTCAGCAGCCTACGAGCAGTACTTC CASGYRASAAYEQYF
TRBJ2-1 TRBV5-1 TRBD2 few TGCGCCAGCAGCTTTAGCGGGGGGGCCTACAATGAGCAGTTCTTC CASSFSGGAYNEQFF
TRBJ1-2 TRBV5-4 TRBD1 . TGTGCCAGCAGCTTCAGCTTCGTTCAGGGGGCTACGGGGTATGGCTACACCTTC CASSFSFVQGATGYGYTF
TRBJ2-1 TRBV5-6 . few TGTGCCAGCAGCTTATACAGGGTGGATGAGCAGTTCTTC CASSLYRVDEQFF
TRBJ2-1 TRBV7-6 TRBD2 . TGTGCCAGCAGCTCTCTAGCGGGACGGTACAATGAGCAGTTCTTC CASSSLAGRYNEQFF
TRBJ2-7 TRBV18 . . TGTGCCAGCTCACCACCTTGGGGGCTGTCGTCCTACGAGCAGTACTTC CASSPPWGLSSYEQYF
TRBJ2-1 TRBV4-2 TRBD2 . TGTGCCAGCAGCCAAGATCCGAGGAGCTCCCCGGGACTAGCTCTAGAGCAGTTCTTC CASSQDPRSSPGLALEQFF
TRBJ1-2 TRBV29-1 . . TGCAGTATAGGACGGGGAAACTATGGCTACACCTTC CSIGRGNYGYTF
TRBJ2-7 TRBV18 TRBD1 . TGTGCCAGCGCACAACAGGGGGGCCCCACCGACGAGCAGTACTTC CASAQQGGPTDEQYF
TRBJ2-3 TRBV7-9 TRBD2 . TGTGCCAGCAGCTTAGTGGCGGGGGGGCCCTCAGATACGCAGTATTTT CASSLVAGGPSDTQYF
TRBJ1-4 TRBV2 . few TGTGCCAGCAGTGGCGTGTACGAAAAACTGTTTTTT CASSGVYEKLFF
TRBJ1-1 TRBV7-9 . . TGTGCCAGCAGCTTTTCACAGGGTATGAACACTGAAGCTTTCTTT CASSFSQGMNTEAFF
TRBJ1-4 TRBV27 . . TGTGCCAGCAGTTTTCCACCGGGACACCCAGATGAAAAACTGTTTTTT CASSFPPGHPDEKLFF
TRBJ2-7 TRBV6-5 TRBD1 . TGTGCCAGCAGTTACGCCTACAGGGGCGGCGAGCAGTACTTC CASSYAYRGGEQYF
TRBJ1-2 TRBV6-6 . . TGTGCCAGCAGTTACTCCCCGGCCAGGGCAGGCTATGGCTACACCTTC CASSYSPARAGYGYTF
TRBJ1-2 TRBV21-1 . once TGTGCCAGCAACTTCCTGGGGGGGGCTAACTATGGCTACACCTTC CASNFLGGANYGYTF
TRBJ1-2 TRBV13 TRBD1 . TGTGCCAGCAGCTTAGTTGACGGACAGGGGACCGGTGGCTACACCTTC CASSLVDGQGTGGYTF
TRBJ2-4 TRBV14 . . TGTGCCAGCAGCCATTCCGTAGCCAAAAACATTCAGTACTTC CASSHSVAKNIQYF
TRBJ2-7 TRBV27 TRBD1 . TGTGCCAGCAGTTTCCAACCTCCGGGACAGTGGGGCTACGAGCAGTACTTC CASSFQPPGQWGYEQYF
TRBJ2-7 TRBV10-3 . . TGTGCCATCAGTGTCAGGGCCGAGCAGTACTTC CAISVRAEQYF
TRBJ2-7 TRBV5-4 . . TGTGCCAGCAGCTTAGTCTCTGGGGAGCAGTACTTC CASSLVSGEQYF
TRBJ1-2 TRBV28 . . TGTGCCAGCAGTTTTAGGTTCGGGGATGGCTACACCTTC CASSFRFGDGYTF
TRBJ1-3 TRBV4-3 . . TGCGCCAGCAGCCAAGATCAGCAGTCCTTCTCTGGAAACACCATATATTTT CASSQDQQSFSGNTIYF
TRBJ1-2 TRBV2 . . TGTGCCAGCAGTCCACCCTCCGGACAGCTTTATGGCTACACCTTC CASSPPSGQLYGYTF
TRBJ1-6 TRBV7-2 TRBD1 . TGTGCCAGCAGCTTAAGGGGGACAGGGTCACCCCTCCACTTT CASSLRGTGSPLHF
TRBJ2-5 TRBV27 TRBD2 . TGTGCCAGCCGTCCGGGGGGACTGGAAGAGACCCAGTACTTC CASRPGGLEETQYF
TRBJ2-3 TRBV9 . . TGTGCCAGCAGCGCCCAAACGACAGATACGCAGTATTTT CASSAQTTDTQYF
TRBJ2-1 TRBV4-3 . . TGCGCCAGCAGCCAAGATCCGGACAGTTACAATGAGCAGTTCTTC CASSQDPDSYNEQFF
TRBJ1-6 TRBV7-2 TRBD1 . TGTGCCAGCAGCTTAAAAGGGGACAGACCCCTCCACTTT CASSLKGDRPLHF
TRBJ2-3 TRBV7-9 . . TGTGCCAGCAGCTTAAGTACAGCGACATCAACCACAGATACGCAGTATTTT CASSLSTATSTTDTQYF
TRBJ2-3 TRBV7-2 . . TGTGCCAGCAGCTTAGCGCCCGGGACAGATACGCAGTATTTT CASSLAPGTDTQYF
TRBJ2-7 TRBV11-1 TRBD2 . TGTGCCAGCAGCCAGGGACTAGCCTACGAGCAGTACTTC CASSQGLAYEQYF
TRBJ2-7 TRBV29-1 . . TGCAGCGTTGAAGCTTCGGCCGGCGGCGGATACGAGCAGTACTTC CSVEASAGGGYEQYF
TRBJ1-2 TRBV5-4 TRBD1 once TGTGCCAGCAGCCACGAGGGGGCCGGGCGTGGCTACACCTTC CASSHEGAGRGYTF
TRBJ2-5 TRBV19 . . TGTGCCAGTAGTTCTAGTGATCAAGAGACCCAGTACTTC CASSSSDQETQYF
TRBJ2-1 TRBV7-6 TRBD1 . TGTGCCAGCAGCGTACCACAGGGGGCTGAGCAGTTCTTC CASSVPQGAEQFF
TRBJ1-2 TRBV4-3 . . TGCGCCAGCAGCCAAGATGATGTCGGAGACTATGGCTACACCTTC CASSQDDVGDYGYTF